The 5 T cell receptor beta chains reported below all come from one sample, sequenced in a study of T cell responses to AZD1222 COVID-19 vaccine. Clones were read by immunoSEQ multiplex PCR, and TCRdb kept only the in-frame ones, dropping some. The data contain some 130,000 clones, 80% to 90% of them seen just once; the ten biggest clones take up around 1.6%. The source was peripheral blood, collected on day 0 of AZD1222 vaccination. These receptors all stem from an adult in good health.

This chain links TRBV10-3 with TRBJ2-7; 12 bases agree with TRBD2. The V segment lost 10 bases and the J segment 6 bases; nucleotides outside the gene matches: 10. The CDR3 loop spans 14 amino acids. Germline CDR1 is ENHRY and CDR2 is SYGVKD. The CDR3 sequence is CATPTSGRLSEQYF. The CDR3 DNA reads as TGTGCCACTCCTACTAGCGGGAGGCTGTCCGAGCAGTACTTC.

The V and J genes are TRBV9 and TRBJ2-3; TRBD2 matches at 8 bases. This CDR3 is built from 15 residues. The trim removed 0 bases at V and 2 bases at J, leaving 2 bases unmatched. Germline assignment: CDR1 SGDLS and CDR2 YYNGEE. CDR3 residues: CASSVELAVTDTQYF. DNA for the CDR3: TGTGCCAGCAGCGTAGAACTAGCGGTCACAGATACGCAGTATTTT.

The CDR3 spells CSVGAGRKDTQYF. The CDR3 DNA reads TGCAGCGTTGGGGCAGGGAGGAAAGATACGCAGTATTTT. V usage is TRBV29-1 and J usage is TRBJ2-3; possible D gene TRBD2, 6 bases. The CDR3 is made up of 13 amino acids. CDR1 and CDR2 (germline): SQVTM, ANQGSEA. V shed 4 bases and J shed 5 bases, with 13 bases lying between them.

This clone was seen a single time. The chain joins TRBV19 to TRBJ2-7; D is unclear. The CDR3 is made up of 13 amino acids. Trimming took off 1 base at V and 0 bases at J, with 4 bases between the two ends. Per germline, CDR1 LNHDA and CDR2 SQIVND (reference sequence). The DNA of the CDR3 is TGTGCCAGTAGTATAGCGCTCTCCTACGAGCAGTACTTC. Translated: CASSIALSYEQYF.

V is TRBV30 and J is TRBJ1-3; D is unresolved. V shed 0 bases and J shed 4 bases, with 7 bases lying between them. CDR1 and CDR2 from the germline V gene are GTSNPN and SVGIG (reference sequence). This CDR3 region has 13 residues. CDR3 sequence: CAWSVLGGNTIYF. The CDR3 region has the DNA TGTGCCTGGAGTGTATTGGGGGGAAACACCATATATTTT.